The source of this T cell receptor beta chain is a study of regulatory T cells in long-lasting Graves disease. This clonotype has ten or more counts. The antigen remains unidentified. Sequencing libraries for TCR beta were prepared with iRepertoire HTBI primers and Arm-PCR of CDR3 regions. Using its own MiXCR run on the multiplex PCR reads, TCRdb lists one record per CDR3 protein. The sample shows around 250,000 distinct CDR3 sequences, 20% of them seen only once. Germline V gene lookup returns CDR1 DFQATT and CDR2 SNEGSKA (reference sequence). Trimming removed 5 bases from V and 3 bases from J; junction bases left unmatched: 5. The CDR3 totals 13 residues. Study observations and caveats: Peripheral blood alone, not thyroid tissue, underwent study. For persistent Graves' patients, TCR diversity was lower than for newly diagnosed ones.

Noted time point: newly diagnosed GD, antithyroid drugs for less than 3 months. Construction of the TCR library relied on RNA isolated from PBMCs. All patients originated from an endocrinology department located in Xi'an, China. The source is a female donor with Graves disease. V usage is TRBV20-1 and J usage is TRBJ2-7; the match to TRBD1 covers 9 bases. The sample here was peripheral blood mononuclear cells (PBMCs), taken at new diagnosis, from a patient treated with antithyroid drugs. The chain's CDR3 is CSAPGQGIYEQYF. In DNA form, the CDR3 reads TGCAGTGCTCCGGGACAGGGCATCTACGAGCAGTACTTC.